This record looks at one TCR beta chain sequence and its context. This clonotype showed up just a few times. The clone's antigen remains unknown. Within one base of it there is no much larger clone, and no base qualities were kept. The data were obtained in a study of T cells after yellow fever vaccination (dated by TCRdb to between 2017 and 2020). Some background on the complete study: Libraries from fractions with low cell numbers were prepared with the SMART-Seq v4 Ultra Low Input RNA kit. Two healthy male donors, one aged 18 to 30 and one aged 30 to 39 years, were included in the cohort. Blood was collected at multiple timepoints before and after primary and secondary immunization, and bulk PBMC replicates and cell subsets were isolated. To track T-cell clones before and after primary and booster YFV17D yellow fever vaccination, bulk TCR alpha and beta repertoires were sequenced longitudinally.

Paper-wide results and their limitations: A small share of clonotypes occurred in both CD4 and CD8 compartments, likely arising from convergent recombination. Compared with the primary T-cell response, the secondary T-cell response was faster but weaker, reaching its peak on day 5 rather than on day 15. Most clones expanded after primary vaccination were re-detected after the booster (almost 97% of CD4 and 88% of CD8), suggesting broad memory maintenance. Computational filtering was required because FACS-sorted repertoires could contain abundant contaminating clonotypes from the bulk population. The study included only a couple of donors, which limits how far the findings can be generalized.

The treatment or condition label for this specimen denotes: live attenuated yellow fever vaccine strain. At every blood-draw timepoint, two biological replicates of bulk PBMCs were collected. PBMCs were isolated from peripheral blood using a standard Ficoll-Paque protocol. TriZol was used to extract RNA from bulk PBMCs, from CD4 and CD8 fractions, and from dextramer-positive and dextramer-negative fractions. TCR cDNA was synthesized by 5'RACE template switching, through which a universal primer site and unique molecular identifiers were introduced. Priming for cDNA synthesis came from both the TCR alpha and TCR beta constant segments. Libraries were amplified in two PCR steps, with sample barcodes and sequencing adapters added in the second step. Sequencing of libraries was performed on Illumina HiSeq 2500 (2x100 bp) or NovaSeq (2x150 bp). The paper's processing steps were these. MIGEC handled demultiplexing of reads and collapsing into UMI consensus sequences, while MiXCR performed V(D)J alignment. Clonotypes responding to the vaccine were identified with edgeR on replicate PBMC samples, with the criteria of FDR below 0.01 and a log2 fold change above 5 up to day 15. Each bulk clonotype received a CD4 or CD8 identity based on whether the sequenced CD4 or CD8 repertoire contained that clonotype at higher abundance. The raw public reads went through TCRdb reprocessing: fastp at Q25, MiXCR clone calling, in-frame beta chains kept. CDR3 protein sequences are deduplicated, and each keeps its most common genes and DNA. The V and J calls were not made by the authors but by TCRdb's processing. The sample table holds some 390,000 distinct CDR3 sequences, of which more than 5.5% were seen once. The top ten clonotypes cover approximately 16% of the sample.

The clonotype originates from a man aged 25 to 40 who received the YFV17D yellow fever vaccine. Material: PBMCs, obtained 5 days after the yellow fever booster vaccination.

The DNA sequence is as follows: TGTGCCAGCAGCTCATTGACGCCACGAACGGGAGCAGTTTATGGAGATACGCAGTATTTT. It is translated as CASSSLTPRTGAVYGDTQYF. Rearrangement joined TRBV5-6 to TRBJ2-3, and possibly TRBD2, on 6 matching bases. The germline V gene yields SGHDT for CDR1 and YYEEEE for CDR2. From its cysteine to its phenylalanine, the CDR3 spans 20 amino acids. Here the CDR3 DNA is all that survives: 60 bases in frame from base 1. V lost 3 bases and J lost 5 bases; the stretch between them is 31 bases long.